This T cell receptor (beta chain) was captured in a study of T cells after yellow fever vaccination. About this clonotype itself: Its antigen is as yet unknown.

TCRdb re-analysed the 5' RACE reads in MiXCR, keeping a single row per CDR3 protein. The data hold 100,000 to 150,000 distinct CDR3 sequences, with over 8% observed a single time. The V and J ends lost 3 bases and 2 bases, in that order; junction bases with no gene match: 0. Germline CDR1 reads ENHRY; CDR2 reads SYGVKD. The CDR3 extends over 15 amino acids. Overall study results and limits: A faster peak, day 5 versus 15, was reached by the weaker secondary response. CD4 and CD8 compartments shared a small share of clonotypes.

This chain connects TRBV10-3 to TRBJ2-6; TRBD1 agrees at 8 bases. The sequence was collected from a man between 18 and 29 years old who received the YFV17D yellow fever vaccine. Specimen: CD8+ T cells sorted from PBMCs, collected on the day of the yellow fever booster vaccination. CDR3 in DNA: TGTGCCATCAGTGAACAGGGGGCTGGGGCCAACGTCCTGACTTTC. Its protein product is CAISEQGAGANVLTF.